One and the same sample provided the 18 T cell receptor beta chains below, sequenced in a study of response to subunit inactivated influenza vaccine. TCRdb passed the RT-PCR reads through MiXCR, listing each CDR3 protein once. The table has 500,000 to 600,000 distinct CDR3 sequences, approximately 10% seen once. This specimen consisted of PBMCs from blood, obtained on the day of vaccination. The receptors here all came from a man aged 45-60 years who received an inactivated influenza vaccine.

This clonotype was found many times. Sequence at one end of the junction differs from germline and may be a read error. This chain connects TRBV7-2 to TRBJ2-7, with D possibly being TRBD2 (5 bases). Looked up from germline, CDR1 is SGHTA and CDR2 is FQGNSA. The CDR3 contains 13 residues. CDR3: CASSLARDYEQYF. DNA for the CDR3: TGCGCCAGCAGCTTGGCTCGGGACTACGAGCAGTACTTC.

The J gene is TRBJ2-1, the V gene TRBV5-1; 7 positions match TRBD2. Germline-derived CDR1 and CDR2 are SGHRS and YFSETQ. J was trimmed by 6 bases and V by 3 bases; bases with no gene match: 3. This CDR3 spans 13 amino acids. For the CDR3, the DNA is TGCGCCAGCAGCTCACTAGCGACCAATGAGCAGTTCTTC. It codes for CASSSLATNEQFF. The whole variable domain, filled in from reference TRBV5-1 and TRBJ2-1, reads KAGVTQTPRYLIKTRGQQVTLSCSPISGHRSVSWYQQTPGQGLQFLFEYFSETQRNKGNFPGRFSGRQFSNSRSEMNVSTLELGDSALYLCASSSLATNEQFFGPGTRLTVL.

This clonotype has only a few counts. V is TRBV12-3 or TRBV12-4 and J is TRBJ1-1; D gene uncertain. The CDR3 runs 14 residues. V was cut by 6 bases and J by 5 bases, with 16 bases left in between. The CDR3 loop is CASRLIHLRTEAFF. CDR3 DNA sequence: TGTGCCAGCAGACTCATCCACCTGAGGACTGAAGCTTTCTTT.

This chain links TRBV6-1 with TRBJ2-7, with 13 positions matching TRBD2. Germline CDR1 reads MNHNS; CDR2 reads SASEGT. The CDR3 loop spans 15 amino acids. The trim removed 4 bases at V and 6 bases at J, leaving 6 bases unmatched. The CDR3 region is CASSGLAGGVGEQYF. The DNA for the CDR3 is TGTGCCAGCAGTGGACTAGCGGGAGGAGTGGGCGAGCAGTACTTC.

V usage is TRBV12-3 or TRBV12-4 and J usage is TRBJ1-1, with D perhaps matching TRBD1 (6 bases). The ends were cut back, 2 bases at V and 5 bases at J, with 15 bases in the middle. The CDR3 contains 15 residues. CDR3 bases: TGTGCCAGCAGTTTAACTCTGGCGAGGGGGACTGAAGCTTTCTTT. Residues: CASSLTLARGTEAFF.

This clonotype has just a few counts. The chain combines TRBV11-3 with TRBJ2-3; D may correspond to TRBD1 or TRBD2 (7 bases each). Deletions cut 5 bases from V and 0 bases from J, with 12 bases between. This CDR3 comprises 15 residues. Germline lookup yields CDR1 SGHNT and CDR2 YENEEA. The CDR3 sequence is CASSPGGGSTDTQYF. The CDR3 bases are TGTGCCAGCAGCCCAGGGGGGGGTAGCACAGATACGCAGTATTTT.

This clonotype occurred a few times. The chain employs TRBV4-2 and TRBJ1-2; 9 nucleotides align to TRBD1. From germline, CDR1 is LGHNA and CDR2 YNFKEQ. The junction had 3 bases not matched to a gene; V was cut back by 4 bases and J by 3 bases. This CDR3 spans 14 amino acids. CDR3: CASSPDRGYYGYTF. The CDR3 DNA reads as TGTGCCAGCAGCCCAGACAGGGGGTACTATGGCTACACCTTC.

This clonotype occurred many times. The rearrangement joins TRBV20-1 to TRBJ2-4; D is unclear. This CDR3 has 11 residues. Per germline, CDR1 DFQATT and CDR2 SNEGSKA (reference sequence). Trimming took off 6 bases at V and 6 bases at J, with 9 bases between the two ends. The CDR3 loop reads CSAEQLNIQYF. CDR3 coding DNA: TGCAGTGCGGAGCAATTAAACATTCAGTACTTC.

The rearrangement joins TRBV5-1 to TRBJ2-1, with 16 bases aligning to TRBD2. Germline CDR1 is SGHRS and CDR2 is YFSETQ. This CDR3 contains 18 residues. V trimming: 0 bases; J trimming: 7 bases; junction bases outside the gene matches: 7. The CDR3: CASSLAGTSGRDGNEQFF. DNA of the CDR3: TGCGCCAGCAGCTTGGCCGGGACTAGCGGGAGGGACGGGAATGAGCAGTTCTTC.

The V gene is TRBV7-9, the J gene TRBJ2-7; D is unresolved. CDR1 and CDR2 (germline): SEHNR, FQNEAQ (reference sequence). The V end lost 7 bases, the J end lost 5 bases, and 9 bases lay between the germline ends. The length of the CDR3 is 11 residues. In nucleotides, the CDR3 is TGTGCCAGCACCGACCTTGACGAGCAGTACTTC. This gives the protein CASTDLDEQYF.

This clonotype was seen a few times. The chain is built from TRBV18 and TRBJ2-1; TRBD2 agrees at 8 bases. The CDR3 is made up of 14 amino acids. CDR1 is KGHSH and CDR2 is LQKENI in the germline V gene. With V trimmed by 0 bases and J by 6 bases, 1 base remained unmatched. The CDR3, as DNA: TGTGCCAGCTCACCACCCCTAGCGGGCAATGAGCAGTTCTTC. Its protein is CASSPPLAGNEQFF.

The rearrangement joins TRBV7-2 to TRBJ2-1, with 7 bases aligning to TRBD2. The V segment lost 2 bases and the J segment 6 bases; nucleotides outside the gene matches: 7. CDR1 SGHTA and CDR2 FQGNSA come from the germline V gene. The CDR3 runs to 15 residues. In nucleotides, the CDR3 is TGTGCCAGCAGCTTAACCGCGGGAGACATCAATGAGCAGTTCTTC. Protein product: CASSLTAGDINEQFF.

A few counts support this clonotype. The chain uses TRBV4-3 and TRBJ2-2; unclear D gene. The CDR3 is 15 amino acids. Germline lookup yields CDR1 LGHNA and CDR2 YSLEER. V lost 0 bases to trimming and J lost 2 bases, with 7 bases between them. The CDR3: CASSQEPANTGELFF. CDR3 DNA: TGCGCCAGCAGCCAAGAGCCAGCCAACACCGGGGAGCTGTTTTTT.

This clonotype was detected ten times or more. The rearrangement joins TRBV27 to TRBJ2-7; weak D call: TRBD2 (5 bases). V gave up 9 bases and J gave up 6 bases, with 9 bases separating them. The CDR3 totals 10 residues. Looked up from germline, CDR1 is MNHEY and CDR2 is SMNVEV (reference sequence). CDR3 coding DNA: TGTGCCAGTCTGCTAGCCGAGCAGTACTTC. It is translated as CASLLAEQYF.

On this clonotype: The germline gene is not matched at one end of the junction; a read error may be the cause. This chain links TRBV20-1 with TRBJ2-7; TRBD1 matches 11 bases. The CDR3 totals 14 residues. Germline CDR1 is DFQATT and CDR2 is SNEGSKA (reference sequence). The CDR3 nucleotides read TGCAGTGCTGGAGAGGGACAGGGGGCCTACGAGCAGTACTTC. Its translation is CSAGEGQGAYEQYF.

This sequence joins TRBV12-3 or TRBV12-4 and TRBJ2-7; no firm D call. This CDR3 region has 13 residues. V was clipped by 7 bases and J by 3 bases, with 13 bases between them. The CDR3 DNA reads as TGTGCCAGCACCCCTAATCTCTTCTACGAGCAGTACTTC. Translating gives CASTPNLFYEQYF.

J is TRBJ1-1 and V is TRBV10-3; 7 nucleotides line up with TRBD1. Per the germline V gene, CDR1 is ENHRY and CDR2 is SYGVKD. Trimming cost V 6 bases and J 0 bases; bases outside gene matches: 4. The CDR3 sequence is 14 residues long. CDR3 residues: CAISGQEMNTEAFF. CDR3 in DNA: TGTGCCATCAGCGGACAGGAAATGAACACTGAAGCTTTCTTT.

Remarks on this clonotype: A much bigger clone sits one base away, suggesting this may be a read error. V gene TRBV10-3 combines with J gene TRBJ2-7; no clear D. In germline, CDR1 is ENHRY, CDR2 SYGVKD. The CDR3 is 13 amino acids. The CDR3 here is CATSDPPSREQYF. The CDR3 coding sequence is TGTGCCACCAGTGACCCCCCGTCGCGGGAGCAGTACTTC.